The 19 T cell receptor beta chains reported below all come from one sample, sequenced in a study of CXCR3-negative and CXCR3-positive naive CD8 T cells. Points from the study as a whole: Greater hydrophobicity was found in TRB CDR3s of CXCR3-positive naive cells than of CXCR3-negative naive cells.

Their antigens remain unidentified. TRB cDNA libraries were made by UMI-labeled 5' RACE. One entry per CDR3 protein, without DNA, is what TCRdb gives after re-calling the 5' RACE reads. Listed are 150,000 to 170,000 distinct CDR3 sequences; nearly 0.5% falls within the top ten. The material sequenced was naive CXCR3+ CD8+ T cells from blood. Subset denoted: CD45RO-CCR7+CD27+CD95- naive CD8+ T cells expressing CXCR3 (TNR3+). The receptor source for this set is a human donor in good health. Some clones in this sample may be carry-over from other donors' samples.

The V call is TRBV27, the J call TRBJ2-7; there is no DNA to check the TCRdb D call of TRBD1. CDR1 is MNHEY and CDR2 is SMNVEV in the germline V gene (reference sequence). The CDR3 consists of 14 residues. Here the CDR3 reads CASSSGTGNIEQYF.

This chain links TRBV7-9 with TRBJ2-5; TCRdb's D gene call, TRBD1, goes unchecked for lack of DNA. CDR1 is SEHNR, CDR2 FQNEAQ, per germline (reference sequence). This CDR3 has 14 residues. This CDR3 is CASSSDPHGETKYF.

This chain links TRBV4-1 with TRBJ2-7; TCRdb reports TRBD1, a call that lacks DNA to check it against. Germline CDR1 MGHRA, CDR2 YSYEKL. CDR3 length equals 13 residues. CDR3 sequence: CASSQTRGYEQYF.

The rearrangement joins TRBV6-2 or TRBV6-3 to TRBJ2-3; TCRdb outputs TRBD1, but without DNA this stays unchecked. This CDR3 has 17 amino acids. Germline V lookup: CDR1 MNHEY, CDR2 SVGEGT. CDR3 amino acids: CASSYPQTGVNTDTQYF.

The chain has TRBV6-4 and TRBJ2-1; TCRdb returns TRBD1, unconfirmable since there is no DNA. Germline V lookup: CDR1 MRHNA, CDR2 SNTAGT. The CDR3 has 13 residues. The CDR3 is CASREPNQGEQFF.

The J gene is TRBJ2-3, the V gene TRBV28. Germline V gene data show CDR1 as MDHEN and CDR2 as SYDVKM. CDR3 length: 14 amino acids. CDR3 protein: CASSLAAVTDTQYF.

CDR3: CASSQATGPFYEQYF. The chain is built from TRBV4-3 and TRBJ2-7; without DNA, the TCRdb call of TRBD1 cannot be checked. Germline V gene data show CDR1 as LGHNA and CDR2 as YSLEER. This CDR3 is built from 15 residues.

V and J are TRBV7-9 and TRBJ1-6; with no DNA, the TCRdb D assignment of TRBD1 cannot be verified. The germline CDR1 and CDR2 sequences are SEHNR and FQNEAQ (reference sequence). CDR3 length equals 15 residues. The CDR3 loop is CASSPPGGGNSPLHF. The complete variable domain, with remaining parts taken from reference TRBV7-9 and TRBJ1-6, reads DTGVSQNPRHKITKRGQNVTFRCDPISEHNRLYWYRQTLGQGPEFLTYFQNEAQLEKSRLLSDRFSAERPKGSFSTLEIQRTEQGDSAMYLCASSPPGGGNSPLHFGNGTRLTVT.

The rearrangement uses TRBV9 and TRBJ2-7. The CDR3 is 14 residues long. Germline values: CDR1 SGDLS, CDR2 YYNGEE. This chain's CDR3 is CASSVVGGPYEQYF.

The CDR3 protein is CSARDRDGGQGNYGYTF. The rearrangement joins TRBV20-1 to TRBJ1-2; no DNA is available, so the TRBD1 call from TCRdb remains unchecked. The CDR3 consists of 17 residues. The germline V gene encodes CDR1 DFQATT and CDR2 SNEGSKA (reference sequence).

The rearrangement uses TRBV28 and TRBJ2-7; as DNA is missing, the TRBD2 call by TCRdb cannot be tested. This CDR3 has 14 residues. Germline V CDR1 and CDR2: MDHEN, SYDVKM. The CDR3 is CASSRVAGVYEQYF.

The chain is built from TRBV10-3 and TRBJ1-2; the TCRdb D gene call, TRBD1, has no DNA to confirm it. CDR1 is ENHRY, CDR2 SYGVKD, per germline. This CDR3 contains 14 residues. This CDR3 is CAIREVPGQGGYTF.

The rearrangement joins TRBV7-9 to TRBJ2-1; the D call from TCRdb, TRBD2, cannot be confirmed without DNA. Per the germline V gene, CDR1 is SEHNR and CDR2 is FQNEAQ (reference sequence). The CDR3 is made up of 14 amino acids. The chain's CDR3 is CASSLGTSGDEQFF.

The CDR3 reads CASSLGREYTEAFF. J is TRBJ1-1 and V is TRBV7-9; with no DNA, the TCRdb D assignment of TRBD1 cannot be verified. The CDR3 loop spans 14 amino acids. CDR1 is SEHNR, CDR2 FQNEAQ, per germline (reference sequence).

This chain links TRBV28 with TRBJ2-7; absent DNA, TCRdb's TRBD2 call cannot be checked. Germline lookup yields CDR1 MDHEN and CDR2 SYDVKM. The CDR3 sequence is 13 residues long. CDR3 protein: CASSFGSVMGQYF. The full variable domain, with the rest looked up from reference TRBV28 and TRBJ2-7, is DVKVTQSSRYLVKRTGEKVFLECVQDMDHENMFWYRQDPGLGLRLIYFSYDVKMKEKGDIPEGYSVSREKKERFSLILESASTNQTSMYLCASSFGSVMGQYFGPGTRLTVT.

The chain combines TRBV5-5 with TRBJ1-5; the TCRdb D gene call, TRBD1, has no DNA to confirm it. The germline gives CDR1 SGHKS, CDR2 YYEKEE (reference sequence). The CDR3 loop spans 14 amino acids. CDR3 loop: CASSLAPGGQPQHF.

V and J are TRBV28 and TRBJ1-5; with no DNA, the TCRdb D assignment of TRBD1 cannot be verified. Germline lookup yields CDR1 MDHEN and CDR2 SYDVKM. The CDR3 sequence is 18 residues long. CDR3 in amino acids: CASSFPEFRQGPDQPQHF. The full variable domain, with the rest looked up from reference TRBV28 and TRBJ1-5, is DVKVTQSSRYLVKRTGEKVFLECVQDMDHENMFWYRQDPGLGLRLIYFSYDVKMKEKGDIPEGYSVSREKKERFSLILESASTNQTSMYLCASSFPEFRQGPDQPQHFGDGTRLSIL.

The chain employs TRBV10-3 and TRBJ1-6; TCRdb proposes TRBD1, but this gene call is untestable without DNA. Germline V gene lookup returns CDR1 ENHRY and CDR2 SYGVKD. This CDR3 is 16 amino acids long. The CDR3: CAISENRGPLVSPLHF.

The chain links TRBV7-9 to TRBJ2-1; TCRdb proposes TRBD1, but this gene call is untestable without DNA. This CDR3 region has 12 residues. CDR1 and CDR2 (germline): SEHNR, FQNEAQ (reference sequence). The CDR3 loop reads CASNPQGFEQFF.